One and the same sample provided the 31 T cell receptor beta chains below, sequenced in a study of T cell responses to AZD1222 COVID-19 vaccine (dated by TCRdb to the early 2020s). The method behind the library was the immunoSEQ multiplex PCR assay. The clones in this table, taken by TCRdb from immuneACCESS, are in-frame only. Not every clone is retained; where verified, under half of the shortfall comes from an unresolved V gene, and the cause of the rest is unknown. Recorded for this sample are around 92,000 clones; over 75% of them occurred a single time. 10% to 13% of the sample is taken by the ten largest. The time point label on this specimen signifies: baseline before first vaccination. The sample here was peripheral blood, taken on day 0 of AZD1222 vaccination. The receptors stem from an adult in good health.

This clone came up a few times. V gene TRBV19 combines with J gene TRBJ2-1, with TRBD2 matching over 10 bases. CDR1 and CDR2 from the germline V gene are LNHDA and SQIVND (reference sequence). The CDR3 length is 15 residues. V shed 3 bases and J 5 bases; nucleotides not matched to a gene: 4. In nucleotides, the CDR3 is TGTGCCAGTAGTATTACTCTAGCGGGGGACAATGAGCAGTTCTTC. It yields the protein CASSITLAGDNEQFF.

The chain couples TRBV20-1 to TRBJ2-1, with D uncertain. CDR1 DFQATT and CDR2 SNEGSKA come from the germline V gene (reference sequence). This CDR3 comprises 11 residues. The germline V and J ends were trimmed by 2 bases and 4 bases, with 3 bases remaining between them. The CDR3 nucleotides are TGCAGTGCTAGATTTTACAATGAGCAGTTCTTC. It yields the protein CSARFYNEQFF.

The chain uses TRBV30 and TRBJ2-2; D is perhaps TRBD2 (5 bases). V was cut by 1 base and J by 5 bases, with 17 bases left in between. Germline lookup yields CDR1 GTSNPN and CDR2 SVGIG (reference sequence). CDR3 length: 16 amino acids. CDR3 DNA sequence: TGTGCCTGGAGTGACCGGGGTACAGCAGTAACCGGGGAGCTGTTTTTT. Translation: CAWSDRGTAVTGELFF.

This chain joins TRBV10-2 and TRBJ2-1; TRBD2 matches at 11 bases. J lost 4 bases, V lost 7 bases, and 18 bases had no gene match. There are 19 residues in the CDR3. CDR1 is WSHSY, CDR2 SAAADI, per germline. The CDR3 loop reads CASKVRQGLAGGKYNEQFF. Written as DNA, the CDR3 is TGCGCCAGCAAAGTGAGACAGGGGTTAGCGGGAGGGAAGTACAATGAGCAGTTCTTC.

The rearrangement joins TRBV7-9 to TRBJ2-5; no firm D call. V was pared by 2 bases and J by 5 bases, with 12 bases between. This CDR3 has 14 residues. The germline CDR1 and CDR2 sequences are SEHNR and FQNEAQ (reference sequence). The CDR3 region has the DNA TGTGCCAGCAGCTTAACCCGACTGGAGGAGACCCAGTACTTC. Residues: CASSLTRLEETQYF.

The V and J genes are TRBV2 and TRBJ2-3, with 11 positions matching TRBD2. V lost 8 bases and J lost 3; bases outside the gene matches: 7. Germline loops: CDR1 SNHLY, CDR2 FYNNEI. This CDR3 contains 15 residues. The CDR3 bases are TGTGCCAGCTTGGTACTAGCGGGAGAAACAGATACGCAGTATTTT. Amino acid sequence: CASLVLAGETDTQYF.

V and J are TRBV18 and TRBJ1-1, with 10 bases matching TRBD1. V lost 5 bases, J lost 0 bases, and 9 bases stayed unmatched. Germline lookup yields CDR1 KGHSH and CDR2 LQKENI. The CDR3 consists of 17 residues. The chain's CDR3 is CASSWGTGEGLNTEAFF. The CDR3 bases are TGTGCCAGCTCATGGGGGACAGGGGAAGGACTGAACACTGAAGCTTTCTTT.

This clone is a singleton in its sample. The chain uses TRBV5-1 and TRBJ2-3, with 9 bases that match TRBD1. This CDR3 is built from 16 residues. J gave up 5 bases and V 0 bases, and 7 bases lay outside the gene matches. Per the germline V gene, CDR1 is SGHRS and CDR2 is YFSETQ. Here the CDR3 DNA reads TGCGCCAGCAGCTTGGCCGGGGACAGGGCGGGAGATACGCAGTATTTT. This translates into CASSLAGDRAGDTQYF.

This rearrangement joins TRBV6-5 to TRBJ1-1; TRBD1 might be the D (5 bases). Germline V gene lookup returns CDR1 MNHEY and CDR2 SVGAGI. The CDR3 extends over 16 amino acids. V lost 2 bases, J lost 0 bases, and 13 bases lay in between. DNA of the CDR3: TGTGCCAGCAGTTACACCTCCGGGGGTGTGAACACTGAAGCTTTCTTT. The encoded protein is CASSYTSGGVNTEAFF.

The chain joins TRBV5-1 to TRBJ1-5; D gene unclear. This CDR3 is built from 13 residues. Germline V CDR1 and CDR2: SGHRS, YFSETQ. The V and J ends lost 7 bases and 2 bases respectively, with 10 bases between them. In nucleotides, the CDR3 is TGCGCCAGCTCCCCCAGTGGCAATCAGCCCCAGCATTTT. The encoded protein is CASSPSGNQPQHF.

The chain recombines TRBV4-2 with TRBJ2-3, with 8 bases identical to TRBD2. This CDR3 contains 15 residues. V lost 6 bases to trimming and J lost 7 bases; unmatched junction nucleotides: 12. Germline values: CDR1 LGHNA, CDR2 YNFKEQ. For the CDR3, the DNA is TGTGCCAGCAGGCACACCGGGGGGGCGGGAAATACGCAGTATTTT. Translation gives CASRHTGGAGNTQYF.

J is TRBJ1-3 and V is TRBV18; TRBD1 might be the D (6 bases). This CDR3 contains 15 residues. V was pared by 5 bases and J by 0 bases, with 11 bases between. Germline CDR1 reads KGHSH; CDR2 reads LQKENI. CDR3 sequence: CASSDRSLSGNTIYF. CDR3 nucleotides: TGTGCCAGCTCAGACAGGAGCCTCTCTGGAAACACCATATATTTT.

The chain recombines TRBV12-3 or TRBV12-4 with TRBJ2-1, with D possibly TRBD2 on 6 matching bases. The CDR3 extends over 13 amino acids. With 3 bases removed from V and 3 bases from J, the gap between germline ends came to 6 bases. CDR3 region: CASSFSGYNEQFF. The CDR3 nucleotides read TGTGCCAGCAGTTTTAGCGGCTACAATGAGCAGTTCTTC.

The rearrangement joins TRBV7-9 to TRBJ1-6; D possibly corresponds to TRBD1 (5 bases). The germline V gene has CDR1 SEHNR and CDR2 FQNEAQ (reference sequence). The V end lost 8 bases, the J end lost 7 bases, and 9 bases lay between the germline ends. This CDR3 spans 12 amino acids. CDR3 DNA: TGTGCCAGCGCGGGGGACAATTCACCCCTCCACTTT. Its translation is CASAGDNSPLHF.

The V and J genes are TRBV7-3 and TRBJ1-3; D call uncertain. CDR1 is SGHTA, CDR2 FQGTGA, per germline. The V gene lost 5 bases and the J gene lost 1 base, with 18 bases spanning the gap. The CDR3 loop spans 17 amino acids. This CDR3 reads CASSPSPRATSGNTIYF. In DNA, the CDR3 is TGTGCCAGCAGCCCTAGCCCAAGGGCTACTTCTGGAAACACCATATATTTT.

This chain links TRBV2 with TRBJ2-3; no clear D. Germline loops: CDR1 SNHLY, CDR2 FYNNEI. This CDR3 has 13 residues. With 5 bases removed from V and 9 bases from J, the gap between germline ends came to 15 bases. The CDR3 bases are TGTGCCAGCAGTCTCCCCCTACCGACGACGCAGTATTTT. Translated: CASSLPLPTTQYF.

The J gene is TRBJ2-2, the V gene TRBV12-5; the match to TRBD1 covers 8 bases. The CDR3 totals 14 residues. Germline V CDR1 and CDR2: LGHNT, FRNRAP. The V and J ends lost 5 bases and 5 bases, in that order; junction bases with no gene match: 4. CDR3 nucleotide sequence: TGTGCTAGTGGTACGACAGGGGAGACCGGGGAGCTGTTTTTT. It is translated as CASGTTGETGELFF.

The rearrangement links TRBV5-5 to TRBJ1-4; a possible D gene is TRBD1 (5 bases). The CDR3 length is 15 residues. V was cut by 3 bases and J by 8 bases, with 17 bases left in between. Per the germline V gene, CDR1 is SGHKS and CDR2 is YYEKEE (reference sequence). The CDR3 is CASSWGDPTREKLFF. The CDR3, as DNA: TGTGCCAGCAGCTGGGGGGACCCAACACGGGAAAAACTGTTTTTT.

V gene TRBV10-3 combines with J gene TRBJ2-7, with 8 bases identical to TRBD2. The CDR3 is made up of 15 amino acids. The ends lost 2 bases at V and 3 bases at J; junction bases unmatched: 6. The germline V gene has CDR1 ENHRY and CDR2 SYGVKD. CDR3 DNA: TGTGCCATCAGTGAGAATCCAGCGGGAGACTACGAGCAGTACTTC. Residues: CAISENPAGDYEQYF.

This clone is labeled medium-sized. The V gene is TRBV2, the J gene TRBJ2-2; 7 positions agree with TRBD2. Per germline, CDR1 SNHLY and CDR2 FYNNEI. V was pared by 5 bases and J by 5 bases, with 8 bases of the junction left unmatched. This CDR3 is 15 amino acids long. CDR3 bases: TGTGCCAGCAGTAAGCAGCGGGATTGGACCGGGGAGCTGTTTTTT. It is translated as CASSKQRDWTGELFF. Full variable domain (missing parts from reference TRBV2 and TRBJ2-2): EPEVTQTPSHQVTQMGQEVILRCVPISNHLYFYWYRQILGQKVEFLVSFYNNEISEKSEIFDDQFSVERPDGSNFTLKIRSTKLEDSAMYFCASSKQRDWTGELFFGEGSRLTVL.

The chain couples TRBV4-1 to TRBJ2-1, with 16 bases fitting TRBD2. The CDR3 covers 18 residues. V lost 2 bases to trimming and J lost 9 bases; unmatched junction nucleotides: 10. Germline values: CDR1 MGHRA, CDR2 YSYEKL. DNA of the CDR3: TGCGCCAGCAGCCAAAGTGGGACTAGCGGGGGGGTAAGGGGTGAGCAGTTCTTC. Amino acids: CASSQSGTSGGVRGEQFF.

V and J are TRBV7-2 and TRBJ1-3; no clear D. The V gene lost 4 bases and the J gene lost 0 bases, with 10 bases spanning the gap. Germline V lookup: CDR1 SGHTA, CDR2 FQGNSA. The CDR3 runs 15 residues. The CDR3 region is CASSSDVISGNTIYF. As DNA, the CDR3 is TGTGCCAGCAGCTCGGACGTGATCTCTGGAAACACCATATATTTT.

This chain connects TRBV6-5 to TRBJ1-5, with D perhaps matching TRBD1 (5 bases). Germline-derived CDR1 and CDR2 are MNHEY and SVGAGI. The CDR3 loop spans 15 amino acids. V gave up 5 bases and J gave up 3 bases, with 14 bases separating them. The DNA of the CDR3 is TGTGCCAGCAGTCCCCAGGGTAGGACCAATCAGCCCCAGCATTTT. Translation: CASSPQGRTNQPQHF.

This clone appeared a few times. V and J are TRBV18 and TRBJ1-2; 7 nucleotides align to TRBD1. Looked up from germline, CDR1 is KGHSH and CDR2 is LQKENI. Unmatched junction bases numbered 6, after V lost 2 bases and J lost 0 bases. This CDR3 spans 16 amino acids. This CDR3 is CASSPSQGKTNYGYTF. The CDR3, as DNA: TGTGCCAGCTCACCATCACAGGGGAAGACTAACTATGGCTACACCTTC.

V gene TRBV6-4 combines with J gene TRBJ2-2; 8 nucleotides align to TRBD1. Trimming at V came to 7 bases and at J to 4 bases, leaving 8 bases not matched to a gene. CDR1 and CDR2 from the germline V gene are MRHNA and SNTAGT. The CDR3 totals 15 residues. CDR3 coding DNA: TGTGCCAGCACCCCAGACAGGGGCACCACCGGGGAGCTGTTTTTT. Its translation is CASTPDRGTTGELFF.

The chain recombines TRBV19 with TRBJ2-3; 10 bases are shared with TRBD1. CDR1 is LNHDA and CDR2 is SQIVND in the germline V gene (reference sequence). The CDR3 is made up of 15 amino acids. J gave up 1 base and V 9 bases, and 7 bases lay outside the gene matches. Here the CDR3 DNA reads TGTGCCAGCCTCCCCGGGACAGGGGGCACAGATACGCAGTATTTT. Its protein is CASLPGTGGTDTQYF.

V gene TRBV4-2 combines with J gene TRBJ2-3; 7 positions agree with TRBD2. The junction had 6 bases not matched to a gene; V was cut back by 1 base and J by 5 bases. The CDR3 length is 15 residues. Looked up from germline, CDR1 is LGHNA and CDR2 is YNFKEQ. In nucleotides, the CDR3 is TGTGCCAGCAGCCAAGGGGAGGGGAGGAGAGATACGCAGTATTTT. Translation gives CASSQGEGRRDTQYF.

This chain links TRBV5-4 with TRBJ1-6; 7 bases are a match to TRBD1. Germline CDR1 SGHNT, CDR2 YYREEE (reference sequence). The CDR3 contains 15 residues. Trimming removed 3 bases from V and 5 bases from J; junction bases left unmatched: 5. CDR3 in DNA: TGTGCCAGCAGCTCACAGACAGGGAATAATTCACCCCTCCACTTT. It codes for CASSSQTGNNSPLHF.

This clone was seen once. The chain combines TRBV3-1 (or the pseudogene TRBV3-2) with TRBJ1-1, with TRBD1 identical over 11 bases. V lost 4 bases, J lost 4 bases, and 14 bases stayed unmatched. Germline V gene sequence: CDR1 LGHDT, CDR2 YNNKEL (reference sequence). This CDR3 has 18 amino acids. The CDR3 is CASSPRTGGQGGSTEAFF. The CDR3 region has the DNA TGTGCCAGCAGCCCCAGAACCGGGGGACAGGGGGGGAGCACTGAAGCTTTCTTT.

This chain uses TRBV13 with TRBJ1-1, with unresolved D. Trimming cost V 2 bases and J 0 bases, with 13 bases left between them. Germline V gene sequence: CDR1 PRHDT, CDR2 FYEKMQ (reference sequence). CDR3 length: 16 amino acids. The CDR3 here is CASSLNRGSLNTEAFF. CDR3 nucleotides: TGTGCCAGCAGCTTAAATCGCGGAAGCCTGAACACTGAAGCTTTCTTT.

The V and J genes are TRBV3-1 (or the pseudogene TRBV3-2) and TRBJ1-2, with D uncertain. Trimming stripped 1 base from V and 0 bases from J, with 12 bases between. The germline CDR1 and CDR2 sequences are LGHDT and YNNKEL (reference sequence). This CDR3 comprises 16 residues. CDR3 bases: TGTGCCAGCAGCCAAGGGACCGGGGTGTCTAACTATGGCTACACCTTC. Encoded protein: CASSQGTGVSNYGYTF.